This entry lists 24 T cell receptor beta chains sequenced from one sample in a study of T-cell memory formation after mild COVID-19. TCRdb passed the 5' RACE reads through MiXCR, listing each CDR3 protein once. The sample has 150,000 to 200,000 distinct CDR3 sequences, around a tenth seen once. Sequencing used PBMCs or a T cell subset sorted from them (not recorded which). The receptor set was obtained from a man in his late teens or twenties who had mild COVID-19 (a few samples of this study predate the infection). Cell type and time point are not known.

This clonotype has only one observation. The CDR3 sequence: CASSLPKRPAVLAFF. CDR3 sequence (DNA): TGTGCCAGCAGCCTTCCTAAACGACCCGCAGTTTTAGCTTTCTTT. The chain uses TRBV7-6 and TRBJ1-1; D is undetermined. Looked up from germline, CDR1 is SGHVS and CDR2 is FNYEAQ. This CDR3 is built from 15 residues. V dropped 5 bases and J dropped 10 bases, with 23 bases sitting between them.

V is TRBV9 and J is TRBJ2-3; the D call may be TRBD1 or TRBD2 (6 bases each). With 1 base removed from V and 6 bases from J, the gap between germline ends came to 21 bases. The length of the CDR3 is 17 residues. From germline, CDR1 is SGDLS and CDR2 YYNGEE. CDR3 nucleotides: TGTGCCAGCAGCGTAAGTTTGGGGGCGGGACTGACGGATACGCAGTATTTT. Protein product: CASSVSLGAGLTDTQYF.

The CDR3 DNA reads as TGTGCCACCAGCAGAGATGTGACAGGGGGTTGGAATGAGCAGTTCTTC. This translates into CATSRDVTGGWNEQFF. V gene TRBV15 combines with J gene TRBJ2-1; 9 bases line up with TRBD1. The CDR3 length is 16 residues. The V and J ends lost 0 bases and 7 bases, in that order; junction bases with no gene match: 7. In germline, CDR1 is LNHNV, CDR2 YYDKDF (reference sequence).

The sample holds many counts of this clonotype. The gene calls are TRBV5-1 and TRBJ2-1; TRBD2 matches 7 bases. This CDR3 has 17 residues. Germline lookup yields CDR1 SGHRS and CDR2 YFSETQ. The ends lost 4 bases at V and 0 bases at J; junction bases unmatched: 10. This chain's CDR3 is CASSPPAGSLSYNEQFF. DNA of the CDR3: TGCGCCAGCAGCCCGCCAGCGGGATCACTCTCCTACAATGAGCAGTTCTTC.

In its sample, this clonotype was seen many times. CDR3 in amino acids: CASSQISGEGGYTF. CDR3 nucleotides: TGCGCCAGCAGCCAAATATCGGGGGAAGGTGGCTACACCTTC. J is TRBJ1-2 and V is TRBV4-1; a possible D gene is TRBD1 (5 bases). There are 14 residues in the CDR3. V gave up 2 bases and J gave up 7 bases, with 14 bases separating them. CDR1 MGHRA and CDR2 YSYEKL come from the germline V gene.

The chain links TRBV5-1 to TRBJ2-5; TRBD2 matches at 10 bases. After removal of 2 bases from V and 2 bases from J, the junction contained 3 bases not matched to a gene. The length of the CDR3 is 15 residues. Germline lookup yields CDR1 SGHRS and CDR2 YFSETQ. CDR3 protein: CASSFLAGDQETQYF. The DNA of the CDR3 is TGCGCCAGCAGCTTTCTAGCGGGGGATCAAGAGACCCAGTACTTC.

The chain links TRBV28 to TRBJ1-5, with 8 bases lining up with TRBD1. This CDR3 contains 14 residues. Germline assignment: CDR1 MDHEN and CDR2 SYDVKM. V shed 5 bases and J 5 bases; nucleotides not matched to a gene: 5. The CDR3: CASSTGGEYQPQHF. As DNA, the CDR3 is TGTGCCAGCAGTACAGGGGGGGAATATCAGCCCCAGCATTTT.

This clonotype has just a few counts. The chain joins TRBV3-1 to TRBJ2-5; maybe TRBD1 (5 bases). The CDR3 loop spans 14 amino acids. Per germline, CDR1 LGHDT and CDR2 YNNKEL (reference sequence). Trimming stripped 5 bases from V and 5 bases from J, with 15 bases between. The CDR3 is CASSITGFRETQYF. The CDR3 DNA reads as TGTGCCAGCAGCATCACAGGTTTTAGGGAGACCCAGTACTTC.

The sample holds a few counts of this clonotype. The V gene is TRBV9, the J gene TRBJ2-1; D might be TRBD1 or TRBD2, each matching 5 bases. Germline loops: CDR1 SGDLS, CDR2 YYNGEE. The CDR3 consists of 15 residues. V lost 4 bases, J lost 4 bases, and 15 bases lay in between. The CDR3 DNA reads as TGTGCCAGCAGCACAACCGGGGCCTTATACAATGAGCAGTTCTTC. Encoded protein: CASSTTGALYNEQFF.

This clonotype showed up just a few times. The chain recombines TRBV10-3 with TRBJ2-5; 8 bases align to TRBD1. The V gene end was trimmed by 8 bases and the J gene end by 4 bases; junction bases not matched to a gene: 6. Germline values: CDR1 ENHRY, CDR2 SYGVKD. The CDR3 spans 13 residues. CDR3 in amino acids: CAICPGGRETQYF. The CDR3 coding sequence is TGTGCCATCTGCCCAGGGGGCCGAGAGACCCAGTACTTC.

This clonotype was found many times. J is TRBJ1-5 and V is TRBV5-1; D gene unclear. The germline V gene encodes CDR1 SGHRS and CDR2 YFSETQ. The CDR3 has 15 amino acids. The germline V and J ends were trimmed by 4 bases and 0 bases, with 11 bases remaining between them. The CDR3 DNA sequence: TGCGCCAGCAGCGTCGGGGAGCATAGCAATCAGCCCCAGCATTTT. Translated: CASSVGEHSNQPQHF.

The chain employs TRBV10-3 and TRBJ2-6; 10 nucleotides match TRBD1. This CDR3 has 19 residues. Germline V gene data show CDR1 as ENHRY and CDR2 as SYGVKD. The V gene end was trimmed by 2 bases and the J gene end by 0 bases; junction bases not matched to a gene: 7. The DNA for the CDR3 is TGTGCCATCAGTGAGAGAGGACAGGGGGGCCTCTCTGGGGCCAACGTCCTGACTTTC. Translating it yields CAISERGQGGLSGANVLTF.

This chain joins TRBV7-8 and TRBJ2-3; no reliable D call. The germline V gene has CDR1 SGHVS and CDR2 FQNEAQ. Trimming shortened V by 2 bases and J by 6 bases, and 9 bases separated the two germline ends. This CDR3 region has 13 residues. CDR3 amino acids: CASSLTEADTQYF. The CDR3 DNA is TGTGCCAGCAGCTTAACCGAAGCGGATACGCAGTATTTT.

This clonotype was counted between two and nine times. This sequence joins TRBV11-2 and TRBJ2-7; TRBD2 might be the D (5 bases). V lost 5 bases, J lost 3 bases, and 26 bases lay in between. The CDR3 runs 18 residues. From germline, CDR1 is SGHAT and CDR2 FQNNGV. In DNA form, the CDR3 reads TGTGCCAGCAGCCCCCGCGCTGGACTCCAACTTGCCGTCTACGAGCAGTACTTC. This encodes CASSPRAGLQLAVYEQYF.

A few counts support this clonotype. This chain uses TRBV29-1 with TRBJ1-1; 7 bases are a match to TRBD1. The CDR3 is 14 residues long. Germline CDR1 is SQVTM and CDR2 is ANQGSEA. V was clipped by 4 bases and J by 4 bases; unmatched bases: 9. The CDR3 here is CSVVNRQGPTEAFF. The CDR3 DNA sequence: TGCAGCGTTGTAAATAGACAGGGTCCCACTGAAGCTTTCTTT.

This chain joins TRBV5-1 and TRBJ2-7; a possible D gene is TRBD1 (6 bases). The ends were cut back, 3 bases at V and 5 bases at J, with 15 bases in the middle. Germline CDR1 SGHRS, CDR2 YFSETQ. CDR3 length equals 14 residues. Here the CDR3 reads CASSYRGGENEQYF. The CDR3, as DNA: TGCGCCAGCAGCTACCGTGGGGGCGAAAACGAGCAGTACTTC.

This clonotype was seen repeatedly, ten times or more. The rearrangement joins TRBV7-9 to TRBJ2-7, with 7 bases fitting TRBD1. This CDR3 spans 17 amino acids. The germline gives CDR1 SEHNR, CDR2 FQNEAQ (reference sequence). V shed 2 bases, J shed 0 bases, and the junction held 10 bases outside the gene matches. CDR3 bases: TGTGCCAGCAGCTTAAAATCGGGACAGAAGCACTCCTACGAGCAGTACGTC. The encoded protein is CASSLKSGQKHSYEQYV.

The CDR3 DNA reads TGTGCCAGCAGCTTCCGGGCGGTAGCGGACACAGATACGCAGTATTTT. Its protein is CASSFRAVADTDTQYF. The V call is TRBV7-2, the J call TRBJ2-3; TRBD2 might be the D (6 bases). Trimming removed 3 bases from V and 2 bases from J, with 15 bases in between. Germline lookup yields CDR1 SGHTA and CDR2 FQGNSA. This CDR3 region has 16 residues.

This clonotype was detected ten times or more. This chain uses TRBV6-2 or TRBV6-3 with TRBJ2-1, with D perhaps matching TRBD2 (5 bases). In germline, CDR1 is MNHEY, CDR2 SVGEGT. The CDR3 sequence is 15 residues long. The V and J ends lost 4 bases and 5 bases respectively, with 15 bases between them. For the CDR3, the DNA is TGTGCCAGCAGTTCCCTTGTAGGAGGTCACAATGAGCAGTTCTTC. It yields the protein CASSSLVGGHNEQFF.

This clonotype has a handful of counts. Here the CDR3 DNA reads TGTGCCAGCAGCTTGCGGGGGGGCGGGGAGACCCAGTACTTC. Its translation is CASSLRGGGETQYF. The chain is built from TRBV7-3 and TRBJ2-5, with 9 nucleotides matching TRBD2. Germline values: CDR1 SGHTA, CDR2 FQGTGA. The J segment lost 5 bases and the V segment lost 3 bases, leaving 4 bases of the junction unmatched. This CDR3 comprises 14 residues.

This clonotype has only a few counts. V gene TRBV18 combines with J gene TRBJ1-5; D is uncertain. V gave up 2 bases and J gave up 0 bases, with 14 bases separating them. The germline V gene encodes CDR1 KGHSH and CDR2 LQKENI. The CDR3 runs 17 residues. The CDR3 DNA follows: TGTGCCAGCTCACCAACGCTACAAGCATTTAGCAATCAGCCCCAGCATTTT. Amino acid sequence: CASSPTLQAFSNQPQHF. Using reference TRBV18 and TRBJ1-5 for the parts outside the CDR3, the full variable domain is NAGVMQNPRHLVRRRGQEARLRCSPMKGHSHVYWYRQLPEEGLKFMVYLQKENIIDESGMPKERFSAEFPKEGPSILRIQQVVRGDSAAYFCASSPTLQAFSNQPQHFGDGTRLSIL.

The rearrangement links TRBV6-2 or TRBV6-3 to TRBJ1-2; no clear D gene. Germline V gene lookup returns CDR1 MNHEY and CDR2 SVGEGT. The CDR3 loop spans 13 amino acids. Deletions cut 6 bases from V and 4 bases from J, with 12 bases between. As DNA, the CDR3 is TGTGCCAGCAGCTTCGACGGATTCTATGGCTACACCTTC. Its translation is CASSFDGFYGYTF.

The chain links TRBV6-5 to TRBJ2-2, with 8 bases matching TRBD1. Germline CDR1 is MNHEY and CDR2 is SVGAGI. V trimming: 4 bases; J trimming: 6 bases; junction bases outside the gene matches: 13. This CDR3 has 17 residues. CDR3 sequence reads: CASSSPAGQGSAGELFF. In nucleotides, the CDR3 is TGTGCCAGCAGTTCTCCCGCAGGACAGGGATCGGCCGGGGAGCTGTTTTTT.

The table lists this clonotype with many counts. The rearrangement uses TRBV4-1 and TRBJ1-5; 10 positions agree with TRBD1. Trimming cost V 6 bases and J 8 bases; bases outside gene matches: 10. CDR1 and CDR2 (germline): MGHRA, YSYEKL. CDR3 length equals 15 residues. The CDR3 protein is CASSLGQGPVEPQHF. The CDR3 DNA sequence: TGCGCCAGCAGTTTGGGACAGGGGCCGGTGGAGCCCCAGCATTTT.